Listed below are T cell receptor beta chains from one sample, sequenced in a study of blood T cell repertoires in COVID-19. TCRdb's copy holds only in-frame clones and misses some; the assay was immunoSEQ multiplex PCR. The sample contains around 300,000 clones, around 87% of which appear only once. The material sequenced was peripheral blood. These receptors all stem from a woman aged 45-65 years with active or convalescent COVID-19. CDR3s include the opening cysteine and the closing phenylalanine or tryptophan. Each record gives: V gene, J gene, clone size, D gene, CDR3 DNA, CDR3 protein. A D gene is named only where the DNA matches it firmly. Not every row has a clone size; where given, it reads once, few, many or a size class.

v_gene: TRBV24-1; j_gene: TRBJ2-1; abundance: -; d_gene: TRBD2; CDR3nt: TGTGCCACCAGTGATTCTCGACTAGCGGGGGGCTCAAATGAGCAGTTCTTC; CDR3aa: CATSDSRLAGGSNEQFF
v_gene: TRBV18; j_gene: TRBJ2-7; abundance: -; d_gene: TRBD1; CDR3nt: TGTGCCAGCTCACCACGACAGGGATGGGAGTACTTC; CDR3aa: CASSPRQGWEYF
v_gene: TRBV7-9; j_gene: TRBJ1-1; abundance: -; d_gene: TRBD1; CDR3nt: TGTGCCAGCAGCGGGACAGGGGGCTTTACTGAAGCTTTCTTT; CDR3aa: CASSGTGGFTEAFF
v_gene: TRBV5-4; j_gene: TRBJ1-2; abundance: once; d_gene: -; CDR3nt: TGTGCCAGCAGTTTGGACAGCATTGGGTATGGCTACACCTTC; CDR3aa: CASSLDSIGYGYTF
v_gene: TRBV19; j_gene: TRBJ1-2; abundance: -; d_gene: -; CDR3nt: TGTGCCAGTAGTAGAGAAGCCTATGGCTACACCTTC; CDR3aa: CASSREAYGYTF
v_gene: TRBV27; j_gene: TRBJ1-2; abundance: -; d_gene: TRBD1; CDR3nt: TGTGCCAGCAGTCTTCCAAAGAAAGGACAGGGGTTCTATGGCTACACCTTC; CDR3aa: CASSLPKKGQGFYGYTF
v_gene: TRBV14; j_gene: TRBJ2-5; abundance: -; d_gene: -; CDR3nt: TGTGCCAGCAGCCAAGATTGGACAGCCCAGTACTTC; CDR3aa: CASSQDWTAQYF
v_gene: TRBV5-1; j_gene: TRBJ2-1; abundance: once; d_gene: TRBD2; CDR3nt: TGCGCCAGCAGCCTGGCTGCGGGGGTAATTGAGCAGTTCTTC; CDR3aa: CASSLAAGVIEQFF
v_gene: TRBV7-3; j_gene: TRBJ1-5; abundance: -; d_gene: -; CDR3nt: TGTGCCAGCAGCTTAATTAGGGGTAGCAATCAGCCCCAGCATTTT; CDR3aa: CASSLIRGSNQPQHF
v_gene: TRBV11-2; j_gene: TRBJ2-7; abundance: -; d_gene: TRBD1; CDR3nt: TGTGCCAGCAGCCGGGACAGGGGGCAGCACGAGCAGTACTTC; CDR3aa: CASSRDRGQHEQYF
v_gene: TRBV19; j_gene: TRBJ1-2; abundance: few; d_gene: -; CDR3nt: TGTGCCAGTAGTATAATGACAGCCGGCGGCTACACCTTC; CDR3aa: CASSIMTAGGYTF
v_gene: TRBV18; j_gene: TRBJ1-3; abundance: -; d_gene: -; CDR3nt: TGTGCCAGCTCACAACCGGGACAAGAAACTGGAAACACCATATATTTT; CDR3aa: CASSQPGQETGNTIYF
v_gene: TRBV4-2; j_gene: TRBJ1-6; abundance: -; d_gene: TRBD1; CDR3nt: TGTGCCAGCAGCCAGGATGACAGGGGAAGATCACCCCTCCACTTT; CDR3aa: CASSQDDRGRSPLHF
v_gene: TRBV10-3; j_gene: TRBJ2-6; abundance: -; d_gene: TRBD1; CDR3nt: TGTGCCATCAGTGCCGGGACAGGGGGCTCTGGGGCCAACGTCCTGACTTTC; CDR3aa: CAISAGTGGSGANVLTF
v_gene: TRBV28; j_gene: TRBJ2-3; abundance: -; d_gene: TRBD1; CDR3nt: TGTGCCAGCGACGGACAGGCTTGGCTCACAGATACGCAGTATTTT; CDR3aa: CASDGQAWLTDTQYF
v_gene: TRBV7-2; j_gene: TRBJ2-7; abundance: -; d_gene: TRBD2; CDR3nt: TGTGCCAGCAGCCCTTATCACGCGGGGGAGGTCTACGAGCAGTACTTC; CDR3aa: CASSPYHAGEVYEQYF
v_gene: TRBV6-6; j_gene: TRBJ1-2; abundance: few; d_gene: TRBD1; CDR3nt: TGTGCCAGCAGTCCTACTCCCGGGACAGCTTCTCCTCGTGGCTACACCTTC; CDR3aa: CASSPTPGTASPRGYTF
v_gene: TRBV4-1; j_gene: TRBJ1-3; abundance: -; d_gene: -; CDR3nt: TGCGCCAGCAGCCAAGGAGTGTTACCTGGAAACACCATATATTTT; CDR3aa: CASSQGVLPGNTIYF
v_gene: TRBV2; j_gene: TRBJ2-7; abundance: -; d_gene: TRBD2; CDR3nt: TGTGCCAGCGGAAAAGTTAGCGGGAGATTTCCCTACGAGCAGTACTTC; CDR3aa: CASGKVSGRFPYEQYF
v_gene: TRBV28; j_gene: TRBJ1-5; abundance: -; d_gene: -; CDR3nt: TGTGCCAGCAGTTTATTAAGGAGTCAGCCCCAGCATTTT; CDR3aa: CASSLLRSQPQHF
v_gene: TRBV2; j_gene: TRBJ2-6; abundance: -; d_gene: -; CDR3nt: TGTGCCAGCACGGGATTACACAGCTCTGGGGCCAACGTCCTGACTTTC; CDR3aa: CASTGLHSSGANVLTF
v_gene: TRBV21-1; j_gene: TRBJ1-2; abundance: once; d_gene: -; CDR3nt: TGTGCCAGCCTAAAGATTCAGGGTCGGGGCTACACCTTC; CDR3aa: CASLKIQGRGYTF
v_gene: TRBV4-1; j_gene: TRBJ1-2; abundance: -; d_gene: -; CDR3nt: TGCGCCAGCAGCCACTCCCTGGGCTACACCTTC; CDR3aa: CASSHSLGYTF
v_gene: TRBV7-9; j_gene: TRBJ1-1; abundance: -; d_gene: -; CDR3nt: TGTGCCAGCAGCTTAGAGGGGGGGACAGCTTTCTTT; CDR3aa: CASSLEGGTAFF
v_gene: TRBV4-2; j_gene: TRBJ2-7; abundance: -; d_gene: TRBD1; CDR3nt: TGTGCCAGCAGCCAAGACGGCGGGTTTGGGGACAGGGGATTTCAGCAGTACTTC; CDR3aa: CASSQDGGFGDRGFQQYF
v_gene: TRBV4-1; j_gene: TRBJ2-3; abundance: -; d_gene: -; CDR3nt: TGCGCCAGCAGCCACACCATTTTAGCGGCCTCTAGCACAGATACGCAGTATTTT; CDR3aa: CASSHTILAASSTDTQYF
v_gene: TRBV15; j_gene: TRBJ2-5; abundance: -; d_gene: -; CDR3nt: TGTGCCACCAGCAGAGGGGGAGGAAGAGAGACCCAGTACTTC; CDR3aa: CATSRGGGRETQYF
v_gene: TRBV6-5; j_gene: TRBJ2-7; abundance: -; d_gene: TRBD2; CDR3nt: TGTGCCAGCAGTTATACAAGTAGCGGGAACTACGAGCAGTACTTC; CDR3aa: CASSYTSSGNYEQYF
v_gene: TRBV24-1; j_gene: TRBJ2-3; abundance: -; d_gene: -; CDR3nt: TGTGCCACCAGTGACTCGATAGGAGTTACGCAGTATTTT; CDR3aa: CATSDSIGVTQYF
v_gene: TRBV27; j_gene: TRBJ1-1; abundance: -; d_gene: -; CDR3nt: TGTGCCAGCAGTTTAATGGGGCTGAACACTGAAGCTTTCTTT; CDR3aa: CASSLMGLNTEAFF
v_gene: TRBV28; j_gene: TRBJ2-3; abundance: -; d_gene: -; CDR3nt: TGTGCCAGCTCGCAGGAGGGATCAGATACGCAGTATTTT; CDR3aa: CASSQEGSDTQYF
v_gene: TRBV7-9; j_gene: TRBJ2-1; abundance: -; d_gene: -; CDR3nt: TGTGCCAGCAGTTCGCTAGCGTCCAATGAGCAGTTCTTC; CDR3aa: CASSSLASNEQFF
v_gene: TRBV18; j_gene: TRBJ2-1; abundance: -; d_gene: TRBD2; CDR3nt: TGTGCCAGCTCACCCGGACTAGCGGGGCTCAATGAGCAGTTCTTC; CDR3aa: CASSPGLAGLNEQFF
v_gene: TRBV7-2; j_gene: TRBJ2-1; abundance: -; d_gene: TRBD1; CDR3nt: TGTGCCAGCAGCTTTTGGGGACAGGGCTCCTACAATGAGCAGTTCTTC; CDR3aa: CASSFWGQGSYNEQFF
v_gene: TRBV18; j_gene: TRBJ1-1; abundance: once; d_gene: TRBD1; CDR3nt: TGTGCCAGCTCACAAGGGACAGTCACTGAAGCTTTCTTT; CDR3aa: CASSQGTVTEAFF
v_gene: TRBV5-1; j_gene: TRBJ2-7; abundance: once; d_gene: -; CDR3nt: TGCGCCAGCACCCACCTGGGAGGACGCGAGCAGTACTTC; CDR3aa: CASTHLGGREQYF
v_gene: TRBV29-1; j_gene: TRBJ1-1; abundance: -; d_gene: -; CDR3nt: TGCAGCGTTGAAATTCAGGAGAACACTGAAGCTTTCTTT; CDR3aa: CSVEIQENTEAFF
v_gene: TRBV12-3/TRBV12-4; j_gene: TRBJ2-1; abundance: -; d_gene: -; CDR3nt: TGTGCCAGCAGTAATCCAATCAATGAGCAGTTCTTC; CDR3aa: CASSNPINEQFF
v_gene: TRBV7-6; j_gene: TRBJ1-5; abundance: -; d_gene: -; CDR3nt: TGTGCCAGCAGCTTAGTCCAGGGCAATCAGCCCCAGCATTTT; CDR3aa: CASSLVQGNQPQHF
v_gene: TRBV12-2; j_gene: TRBJ2-5; abundance: -; d_gene: -; CDR3nt: TGTGCAAGTCGCTTAGGGAGACAGGGTCAAGAGACCCAGTACTTC; CDR3aa: CASRLGRQGQETQYF
v_gene: TRBV10-3; j_gene: TRBJ1-1; abundance: few; d_gene: -; CDR3nt: TGTGCCATCAGTGAGAGAGTAGTTATTGGTACTGAAGCTTTCTTT; CDR3aa: CAISERVVIGTEAFF
v_gene: TRBV19; j_gene: TRBJ2-7; abundance: few; d_gene: TRBD2; CDR3nt: TGTGCCAGTAGTGCCCAGCGGGGTTACTACGAGCAGTACTTC; CDR3aa: CASSAQRGYYEQYF
v_gene: TRBV5-6; j_gene: TRBJ1-3; abundance: -; d_gene: -; CDR3nt: TGTGCCAGCAGCTTACTTAGGGTTAACAGGGCTGGAAACACCATATATTTT; CDR3aa: CASSLLRVNRAGNTIYF
v_gene: TRBV30; j_gene: TRBJ1-1; abundance: -; d_gene: -; CDR3nt: TGTGCCTGGAGCCTGGGGAGTAAGTACACTGAAGCTTTCTTT; CDR3aa: CAWSLGSKYTEAFF
v_gene: TRBV18; j_gene: TRBJ2-1; abundance: -; d_gene: -; CDR3nt: TGTGCCAGCTCACCACCGAAGGGGGACGGTGAGCAGTTCTTC; CDR3aa: CASSPPKGDGEQFF
v_gene: TRBV7-2; j_gene: TRBJ2-5; abundance: -; d_gene: -; CDR3nt: TGTGCCAGCAGCTTCAAGGGGGAAGAGACCCAGTACTTC; CDR3aa: CASSFKGEETQYF
v_gene: TRBV3-1/TRBV3-2; j_gene: TRBJ2-7; abundance: few; d_gene: TRBD1; CDR3nt: TGTGCCAGCAGCCAATCCGAACGGAGACAGGGGCATAGGGAGCAGTACTTC; CDR3aa: CASSQSERRQGHREQYF
v_gene: TRBV11-3; j_gene: TRBJ2-2; abundance: -; d_gene: -; CDR3nt: TGTGCCAGCAGCTCAATTGAGTATACCGGGGAGCTGTTTTTT; CDR3aa: CASSSIEYTGELFF
v_gene: TRBV21-1; j_gene: TRBJ1-1; abundance: -; d_gene: -; CDR3nt: TGTGCCAGCAGCAAAGACTGGAGGACTGAAGCTTTCTTT; CDR3aa: CASSKDWRTEAFF
v_gene: TRBV12-3/TRBV12-4; j_gene: TRBJ2-1; abundance: -; d_gene: -; CDR3nt: TGTGCCAGCAGTTTCTTCCTAATGGAGCAGTTCTTC; CDR3aa: CASSFFLMEQFF
v_gene: TRBV24-1; j_gene: TRBJ2-3; abundance: -; d_gene: -; CDR3nt: TGTGCCACCAGTGACCACAGGGAGGGCTTCACAGATACGCAGTATTTT; CDR3aa: CATSDHREGFTDTQYF
v_gene: TRBV7-3; j_gene: TRBJ1-1; abundance: -; d_gene: -; CDR3nt: TGTGCCAGCAGCTTGGGCAAGAACACTGAAGCTTTCTTT; CDR3aa: CASSLGKNTEAFF
v_gene: TRBV20-1; j_gene: TRBJ2-5; abundance: once; d_gene: -; CDR3nt: TGCAGTGCTGAGCCGGGGGAGACCCAGTACTTC; CDR3aa: CSAEPGETQYF
v_gene: TRBV15; j_gene: TRBJ2-5; abundance: -; d_gene: TRBD2; CDR3nt: TGTGCCACCAGCAGGGCAGGACGCAATGCGGGGGCCCAGTACTTC; CDR3aa: CATSRAGRNAGAQYF
v_gene: TRBV19; j_gene: TRBJ1-1; abundance: -; d_gene: -; CDR3nt: TGTGCCAGTAGTATAGATCCACAGGGGAACACTGAAGCTTTCTTT; CDR3aa: CASSIDPQGNTEAFF